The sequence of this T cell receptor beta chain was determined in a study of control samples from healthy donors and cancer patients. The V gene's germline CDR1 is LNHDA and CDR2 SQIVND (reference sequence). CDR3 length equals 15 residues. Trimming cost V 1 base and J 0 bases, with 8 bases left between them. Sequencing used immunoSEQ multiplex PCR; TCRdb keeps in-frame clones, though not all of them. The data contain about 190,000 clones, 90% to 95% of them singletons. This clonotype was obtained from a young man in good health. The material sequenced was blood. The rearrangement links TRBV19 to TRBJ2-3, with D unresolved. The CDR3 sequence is CASSIGGLSTDTQYF. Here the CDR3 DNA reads TGTGCCAGTAGTATAGGTGGCTTAAGCACAGATACGCAGTATTTT.